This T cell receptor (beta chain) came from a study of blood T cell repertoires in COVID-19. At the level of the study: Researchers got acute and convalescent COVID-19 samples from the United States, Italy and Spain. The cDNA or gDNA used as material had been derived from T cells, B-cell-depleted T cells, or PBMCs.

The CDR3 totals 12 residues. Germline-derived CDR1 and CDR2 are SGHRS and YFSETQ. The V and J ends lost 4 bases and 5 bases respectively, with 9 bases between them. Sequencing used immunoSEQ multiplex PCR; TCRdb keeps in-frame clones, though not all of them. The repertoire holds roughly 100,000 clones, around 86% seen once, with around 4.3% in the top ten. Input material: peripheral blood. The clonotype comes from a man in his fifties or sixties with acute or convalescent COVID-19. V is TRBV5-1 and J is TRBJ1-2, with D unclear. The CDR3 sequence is CASSEREYGYTF. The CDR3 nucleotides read TGCGCCAGCAGCGAGAGAGAGTATGGCTACACCTTC.